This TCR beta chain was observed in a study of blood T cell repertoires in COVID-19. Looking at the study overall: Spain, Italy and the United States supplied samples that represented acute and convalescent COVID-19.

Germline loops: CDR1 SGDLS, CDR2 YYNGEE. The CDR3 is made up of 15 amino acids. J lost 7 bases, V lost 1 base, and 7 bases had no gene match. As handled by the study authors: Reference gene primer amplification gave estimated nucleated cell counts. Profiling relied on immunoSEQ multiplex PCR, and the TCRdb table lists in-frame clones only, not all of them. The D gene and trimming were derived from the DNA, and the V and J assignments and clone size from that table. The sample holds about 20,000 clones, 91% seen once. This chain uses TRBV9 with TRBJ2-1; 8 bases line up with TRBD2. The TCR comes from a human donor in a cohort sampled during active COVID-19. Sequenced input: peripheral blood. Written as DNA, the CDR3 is TGTGCCAGCAGCGTAACGGGGGGGCCGGGAAATGAGCAGTTCTTC. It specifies CASSVTGGPGNEQFF.